Listed below are T cell receptor beta chains from one sample, sequenced in a study of CD4 T cells in relation to SARS-CoV-2 and coronaviruses. Here immunoSEQ multiplex PCR was the method, and the copy in TCRdb shows in-frame clones only, minus some. The sample holds about 21,000 clones, over 60% seen once. These TCRs are of unknown antigen specificity. Input material: CD4+ T cells from PBMCs, cultured in vitro. Source of these receptors: a human donor in good health. The CDR3 runs from the conserved cysteine through the conserved F or W. The order of the fields is J gene, V gene, CDR3 length, CDR3 protein.

J gene: TRBJ2-7; V gene: TRBV28; CDR3 length: 16; CDR3 protein: CASSPPGGTSGGEQYF
J gene: TRBJ2-2; V gene: TRBV7-9; CDR3 length: 15; CDR3 protein: CASSQKDQGARELFF
J gene: TRBJ2-3; V gene: TRBV6-5; CDR3 length: 16; CDR3 protein: CASSYSAGSGTDTQYF
J gene: TRBJ2-7; V gene: TRBV19; CDR3 length: 13; CDR3 protein: CASRDRGFHEQYF
J gene: TRBJ1-2; V gene: TRBV7-9; CDR3 length: 15; CDR3 protein: CASSTWDSTNYGYTF
J gene: TRBJ2-7; V gene: TRBV27; CDR3 length: 17; CDR3 protein: CASRSKLSGRGQGEQYF
J gene: TRBJ2-3; V gene: TRBV28; CDR3 length: 16; CDR3 protein: CASRTFLALGTDTQYF
J gene: TRBJ1-6; V gene: TRBV30; CDR3 length: 13; CDR3 protein: CAWSEGDRSPLHF
J gene: TRBJ1-5; V gene: TRBV6-1; CDR3 length: 14; CDR3 protein: CASSEIRSHQPQHF
J gene: TRBJ2-3; V gene: TRBV3-1/TRBV3-2; CDR3 length: 13; CDR3 protein: CASKGYRTDTQYF
J gene: TRBJ1-2; V gene: TRBV3-1/TRBV3-2; CDR3 length: 16; CDR3 protein: CASSQQYGQYPYGYTF
J gene: TRBJ2-5; V gene: TRBV3-1/TRBV3-2; CDR3 length: 13; CDR3 protein: CASSPIYQETQYF
J gene: TRBJ1-2; V gene: TRBV6-5; CDR3 length: 14; CDR3 protein: CASRPGQALNGYTF
J gene: TRBJ2-2; V gene: TRBV9; CDR3 length: 14; CDR3 protein: CASSVVPNTGELFF
J gene: TRBJ1-3; V gene: TRBV20-1; CDR3 length: 14; CDR3 protein: CSASMTSGGNTIYF
J gene: TRBJ2-3; V gene: TRBV28; CDR3 length: 14; CDR3 protein: CASTQNRPTDTQYF
J gene: TRBJ2-1; V gene: TRBV7-2; CDR3 length: 15; CDR3 protein: CASSSPRVPGREQFF
J gene: TRBJ2-2; V gene: TRBV5-4; CDR3 length: 17; CDR3 protein: CASSSRAGLRATGELFF
J gene: TRBJ1-5; V gene: TRBV2; CDR3 length: 14; CDR3 protein: CASSVGGASQPQHF
J gene: TRBJ1-2; V gene: TRBV28; CDR3 length: 14; CDR3 protein: CASSSQEKVYGYTF
J gene: TRBJ2-1; V gene: TRBV24-1; CDR3 length: 14; CDR3 protein: CATSDSSGSNEQFF
J gene: TRBJ1-1; V gene: TRBV6-5; CDR3 length: 13; CDR3 protein: CASSYPGGTEAFF
J gene: TRBJ1-5; V gene: TRBV25-1; CDR3 length: 14; CDR3 protein: CASSEFDSNQPQHF
J gene: TRBJ2-7; V gene: TRBV5-8; CDR3 length: 14; CDR3 protein: CASSKDTPERKQYF
J gene: TRBJ2-5; V gene: TRBV24-1; CDR3 length: 15; CDR3 protein: CATSESGLAGGPQYF
J gene: TRBJ2-3; V gene: TRBV5-1; CDR3 length: 14; CDR3 protein: CASRRGQGTDTQYF
J gene: TRBJ2-7; V gene: TRBV10-2; CDR3 length: 13; CDR3 protein: CASRGQGWYEQYF
J gene: TRBJ2-3; V gene: TRBV24-1; CDR3 length: 17; CDR3 protein: CATSDPTSLKHSDTQYF
J gene: TRBJ2-3; V gene: TRBV11-2; CDR3 length: 15; CDR3 protein: CASSLGTEKTDTQYF
J gene: TRBJ2-5; V gene: TRBV5-1; CDR3 length: 17; CDR3 protein: CASSPSSSSGAGETQYF
J gene: TRBJ1-2; V gene: TRBV9; CDR3 length: 17; CDR3 protein: CASSAARTTDGGLGYTF
J gene: TRBJ2-2; V gene: TRBV21-1; CDR3 length: 21; CDR3 protein: CASSKPWTSGRGMSSTGELFF
J gene: TRBJ1-5; V gene: TRBV7-2; CDR3 length: 16; CDR3 protein: CASSKTAGQTNQPQHF
J gene: TRBJ2-1; V gene: TRBV2; CDR3 length: 15; CDR3 protein: CASKGTSGSYNEQFF
J gene: TRBJ2-3; V gene: TRBV5-6; CDR3 length: 14; CDR3 protein: CASSPEGSTDTQYF
J gene: TRBJ2-7; V gene: TRBV7-2; CDR3 length: 15; CDR3 protein: CASSPDSGRLYEQYF
J gene: TRBJ1-5; V gene: TRBV5-6; CDR3 length: 13; CDR3 protein: CASSVLGDQPQHF
J gene: TRBJ1-6; V gene: TRBV6-4; CDR3 length: 14; CDR3 protein: CASSAVGGNSPLHF
J gene: TRBJ2-7; V gene: TRBV19; CDR3 length: 15; CDR3 protein: CASSIGQTLSYEQYF
J gene: TRBJ1-2; V gene: TRBV3-1/TRBV3-2; CDR3 length: 14; CDR3 protein: CASSSGQGNYGYTF
J gene: TRBJ1-2; V gene: TRBV3-1/TRBV3-2; CDR3 length: 15; CDR3 protein: CASSQDGVPRNGYTF
J gene: TRBJ2-5; V gene: TRBV27; CDR3 length: 11; CDR3 protein: CASSRGETQYF
J gene: TRBJ1-2; V gene: TRBV2; CDR3 length: 12; CDR3 protein: CASKSRDQGYTF
J gene: TRBJ2-5; V gene: TRBV12-3/TRBV12-4; CDR3 length: 12; CDR3 protein: CASSLEEETQYF
J gene: TRBJ2-1; V gene: TRBV5-5; CDR3 length: 15; CDR3 protein: CASSSGLLSYNEQFF
J gene: TRBJ2-7; V gene: TRBV28; CDR3 length: 15; CDR3 protein: CASSLWVAGTYEQYF
J gene: TRBJ1-2; V gene: TRBV10-3; CDR3 length: 13; CDR3 protein: CAISESQPNGYTF
J gene: TRBJ1-5; V gene: TRBV19; CDR3 length: 13; CDR3 protein: CASTPGEGQPQHF
J gene: TRBJ1-5; V gene: TRBV27; CDR3 length: 14; CDR3 protein: CASSTPGANQPQHF
J gene: TRBJ2-4; V gene: TRBV30; CDR3 length: 16; CDR3 protein: CAWSVKASIAKNIQYF
J gene: TRBJ2-7; V gene: TRBV18; CDR3 length: 15; CDR3 protein: CASSPSLADPYEQYF
J gene: TRBJ1-6; V gene: TRBV7-2; CDR3 length: 15; CDR3 protein: CASSLTHFSNSPLHF
J gene: TRBJ2-3; V gene: TRBV6-5; CDR3 length: 15; CDR3 protein: CASSSGDAHTDTQYF